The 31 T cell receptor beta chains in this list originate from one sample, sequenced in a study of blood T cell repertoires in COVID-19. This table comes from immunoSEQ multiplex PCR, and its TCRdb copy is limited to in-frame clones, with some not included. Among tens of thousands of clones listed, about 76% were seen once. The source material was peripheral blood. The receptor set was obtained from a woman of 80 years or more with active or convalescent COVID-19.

The CDR3 sequence: CASSSPFTDTQYF. The CDR3, as DNA: TGTGCCAGCAGCTCCCCCTTCACAGATACGCAGTATTTT. The V call is TRBV7-9, the J call TRBJ2-3; unclear D gene. This CDR3 is built from 13 residues. V lost 4 bases and J lost 2, with 7 bases in between. Germline values: CDR1 SEHNR, CDR2 FQNEAQ (reference sequence).

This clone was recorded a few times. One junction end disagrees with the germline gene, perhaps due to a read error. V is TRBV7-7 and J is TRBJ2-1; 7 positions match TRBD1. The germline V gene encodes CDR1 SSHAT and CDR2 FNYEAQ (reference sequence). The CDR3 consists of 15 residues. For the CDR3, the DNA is TGTGCTAGCAGCTCCCACCCAGGGGGCTACAATGAGCAGTTCTTC. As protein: CASSSHPGGYNEQFF.

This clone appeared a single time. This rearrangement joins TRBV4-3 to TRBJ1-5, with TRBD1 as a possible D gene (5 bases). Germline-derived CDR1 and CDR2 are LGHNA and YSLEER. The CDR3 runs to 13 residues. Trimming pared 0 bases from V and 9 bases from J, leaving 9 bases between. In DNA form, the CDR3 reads TGCGCCAGCAGCCAAGAGGGGGGTTCGCCCCAGCATTTT. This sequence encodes CASSQEGGSPQHF.

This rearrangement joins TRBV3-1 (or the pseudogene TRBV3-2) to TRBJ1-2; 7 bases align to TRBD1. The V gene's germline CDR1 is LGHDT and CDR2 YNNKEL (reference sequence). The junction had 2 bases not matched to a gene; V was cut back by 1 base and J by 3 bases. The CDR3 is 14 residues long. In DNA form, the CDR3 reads TGTGCCAGCAGCCAAGGGGGGACAGACTATGGCTACACCTTC. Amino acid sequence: CASSQGGTDYGYTF.

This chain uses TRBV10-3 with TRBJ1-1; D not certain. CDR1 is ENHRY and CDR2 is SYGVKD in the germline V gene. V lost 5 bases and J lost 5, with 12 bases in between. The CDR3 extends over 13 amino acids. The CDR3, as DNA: TGTGCCATCAGTAGACCGGGCGGGACTGAAGCTTTCTTT. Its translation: CAISRPGGTEAFF.

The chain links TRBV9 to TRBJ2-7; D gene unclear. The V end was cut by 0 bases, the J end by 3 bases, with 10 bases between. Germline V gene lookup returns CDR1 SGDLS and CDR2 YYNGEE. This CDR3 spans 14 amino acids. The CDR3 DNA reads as TGTGCCAGCAGCGTAGCCCCAGGTAACTACGAGCAGTACTTC. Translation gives CASSVAPGNYEQYF.

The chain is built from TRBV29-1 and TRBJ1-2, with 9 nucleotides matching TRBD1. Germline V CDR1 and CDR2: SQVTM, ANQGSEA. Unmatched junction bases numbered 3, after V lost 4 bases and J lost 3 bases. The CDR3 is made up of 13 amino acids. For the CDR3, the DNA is TGCAGCGTTGTGACAGGGGGACACTATGGCTACACCTTC. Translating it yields CSVVTGGHYGYTF.

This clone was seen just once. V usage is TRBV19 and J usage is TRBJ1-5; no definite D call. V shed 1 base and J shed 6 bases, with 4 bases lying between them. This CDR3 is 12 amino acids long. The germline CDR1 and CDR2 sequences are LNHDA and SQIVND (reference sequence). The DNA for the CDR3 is TGTGCCAGTAGTATAGTCGGTCAGCCCCAGCATTTT. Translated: CASSIVGQPQHF.

CDR3 sequence: CASSYEGARGNTIYF. CDR3 nucleotide sequence: TGTGCCAGCAGTTACGAGGGGGCGCGTGGAAACACCATATATTTT. The chain couples TRBV6-5 to TRBJ1-3, with TRBD1 matching 7 bases. V gave up 2 bases and J gave up 3 bases; unmatched junction bases: 4. There are 15 residues in the CDR3. CDR1 and CDR2 from the germline V gene are MNHEY and SVGAGI.

The CDR3 bases are TGTGCCAGCTCACCCCCGGACAGGGAGGCGGCCGGGGAGCTGTTTTTT. Its protein is CASSPPDREAAGELFF. This chain joins TRBV18 and TRBJ2-2, with TRBD1 matching over 8 bases. The CDR3 has 16 residues. The V gene's germline CDR1 is KGHSH and CDR2 LQKENI. The J segment lost 6 bases and the V segment lost 3 bases, leaving 9 bases of the junction unmatched.

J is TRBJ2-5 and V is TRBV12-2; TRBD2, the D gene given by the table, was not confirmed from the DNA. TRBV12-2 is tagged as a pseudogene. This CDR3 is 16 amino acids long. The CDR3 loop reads CASRSGETSGAETQYF. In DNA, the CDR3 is TGTGCAAGTCGCTCCGGAGAGACTAGCGGGGCAGAGACCCAGTACTTC.

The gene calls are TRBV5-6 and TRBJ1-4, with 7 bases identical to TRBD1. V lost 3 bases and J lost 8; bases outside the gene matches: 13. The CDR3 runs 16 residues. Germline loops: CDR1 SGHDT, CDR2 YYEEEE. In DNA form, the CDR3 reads TGTGCCAGCAGCTCGTTCTTACAGGGGAGTAGGGAAAAACTGTTTTTT. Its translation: CASSSFLQGSREKLFF.

The CDR3 coding sequence is TGTGCCAGCAGCTCTAGCGGGGGGGTTTGGAATGAGCAGTTCTTC. Translation gives CASSSSGGVWNEQFF. The genes are TRBV7-6 and TRBJ2-1; 12 bases agree with TRBD2. This CDR3 has 15 residues. The germline V gene has CDR1 SGHVS and CDR2 FNYEAQ. V lost 4 bases and J lost 7; bases outside the gene matches: 5.

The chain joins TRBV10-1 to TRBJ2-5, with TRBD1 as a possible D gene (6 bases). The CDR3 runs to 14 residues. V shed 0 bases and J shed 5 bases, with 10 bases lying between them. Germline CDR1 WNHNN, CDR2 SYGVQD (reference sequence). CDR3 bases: TGCGCCAGCAGTGAGTCAAGGGGGTCGGAGACCCAGTACTTC. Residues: CASSESRGSETQYF.

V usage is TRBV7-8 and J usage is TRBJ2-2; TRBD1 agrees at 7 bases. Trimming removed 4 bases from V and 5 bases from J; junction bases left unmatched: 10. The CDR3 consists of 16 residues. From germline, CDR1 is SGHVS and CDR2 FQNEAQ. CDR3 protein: CASSSTTGIRTGELFF. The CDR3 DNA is TGTGCCAGCAGCTCCACGACAGGGATCAGGACCGGGGAGCTGTTTTTT.

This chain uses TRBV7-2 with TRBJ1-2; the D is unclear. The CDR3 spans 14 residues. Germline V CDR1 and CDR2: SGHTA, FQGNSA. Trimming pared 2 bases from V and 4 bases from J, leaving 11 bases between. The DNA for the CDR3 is TGTGCCAGCAGCTTAATAAGCGGGTCCTATGGCTACACCTTC. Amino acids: CASSLISGSYGYTF.

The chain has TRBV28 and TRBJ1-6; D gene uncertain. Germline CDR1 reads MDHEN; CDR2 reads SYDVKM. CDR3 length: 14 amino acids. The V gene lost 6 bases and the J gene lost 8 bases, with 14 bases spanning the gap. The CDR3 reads CASSLDSSHSPLHF. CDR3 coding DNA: TGTGCCAGCAGCCTTGACTCGTCCCATTCACCCCTCCACTTT.

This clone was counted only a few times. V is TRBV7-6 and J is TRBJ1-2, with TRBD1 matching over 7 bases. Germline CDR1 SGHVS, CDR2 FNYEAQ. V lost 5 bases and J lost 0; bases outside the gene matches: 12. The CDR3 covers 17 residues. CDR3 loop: CASSPRQGGEANYGYTF. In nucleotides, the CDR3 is TGTGCCAGCAGCCCACGACAGGGTGGTGAGGCTAACTATGGCTACACCTTC.

CDR3 bases: TGTGCCATCAGGGATTTCAACGACAGGGAGTCTGGAAACACCATATATTTT. Its translation: CAIRDFNDRESGNTIYF. The chain uses TRBV10-3 and TRBJ1-3; TRBD1 matches 7 bases. V shed 6 bases, J shed 1 base, and the junction held 12 bases outside the gene matches. Per germline, CDR1 ENHRY and CDR2 SYGVKD. The CDR3 has 17 amino acids.

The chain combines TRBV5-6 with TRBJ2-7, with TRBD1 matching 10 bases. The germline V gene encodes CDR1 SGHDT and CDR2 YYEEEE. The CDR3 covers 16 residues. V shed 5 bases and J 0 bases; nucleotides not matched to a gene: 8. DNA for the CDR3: TGTGCCAGCAGGGGGGACAGGGGCTTGAGCTCCTACGAGCAGTACTTC. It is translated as CASRGDRGLSSYEQYF.

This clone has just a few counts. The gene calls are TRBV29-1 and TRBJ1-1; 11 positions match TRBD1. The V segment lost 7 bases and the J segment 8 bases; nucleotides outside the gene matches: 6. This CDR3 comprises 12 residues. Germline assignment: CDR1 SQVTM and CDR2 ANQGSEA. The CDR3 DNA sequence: TGCAGCGGGGGTGGACAGGGGGCCGAAGCTTTCTTT. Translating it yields CSGGGQGAEAFF.

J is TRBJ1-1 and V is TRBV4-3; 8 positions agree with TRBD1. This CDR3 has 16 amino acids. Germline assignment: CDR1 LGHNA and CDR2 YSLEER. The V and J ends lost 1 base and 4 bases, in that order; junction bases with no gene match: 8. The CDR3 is CASSQGPTGEGTEAFF. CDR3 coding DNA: TGCGCCAGCAGCCAAGGGCCGACAGGGGAAGGCACTGAAGCTTTCTTT.

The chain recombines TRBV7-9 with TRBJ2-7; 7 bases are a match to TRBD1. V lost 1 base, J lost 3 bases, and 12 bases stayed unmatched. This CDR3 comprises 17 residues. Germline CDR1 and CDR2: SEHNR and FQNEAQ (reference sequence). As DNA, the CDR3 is TGTGCCAGCAGCTTAGGAGAAGGGAACAGGGGTTACTACGAGCAGTACTTC. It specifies CASSLGEGNRGYYEQYF.

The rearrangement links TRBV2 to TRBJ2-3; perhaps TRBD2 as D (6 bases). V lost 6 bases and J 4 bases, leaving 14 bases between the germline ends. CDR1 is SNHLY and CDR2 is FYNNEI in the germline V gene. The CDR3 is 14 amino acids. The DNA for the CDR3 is TGTGCCAGCAGAATGGACCCGGGAGCAGATACGCAGTATTTT. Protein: CASRMDPGADTQYF.

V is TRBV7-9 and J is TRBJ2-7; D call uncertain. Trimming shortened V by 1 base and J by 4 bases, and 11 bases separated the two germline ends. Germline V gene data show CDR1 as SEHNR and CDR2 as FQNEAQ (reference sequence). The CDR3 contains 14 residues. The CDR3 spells CASSLVVVPYEQYF. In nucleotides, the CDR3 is TGTGCCAGCAGCTTAGTGGTAGTCCCGTACGAGCAGTACTTC.

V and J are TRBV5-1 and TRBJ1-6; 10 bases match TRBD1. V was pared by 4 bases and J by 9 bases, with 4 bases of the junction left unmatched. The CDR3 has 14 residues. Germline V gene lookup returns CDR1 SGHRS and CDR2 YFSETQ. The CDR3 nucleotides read TGCGCCAGCAGCGAAGACAGGGGGCTTTCACCCCTCCACTTT. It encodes CASSEDRGLSPLHF. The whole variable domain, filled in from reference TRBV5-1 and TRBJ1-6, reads KAGVTQTPRYLIKTRGQQVTLSCSPISGHRSVSWYQQTPGQGLQFLFEYFSETQRNKGNFPGRFSGRQFSNSRSEMNVSTLELGDSALYLCASSEDRGLSPLHFGNGTRLTVT.

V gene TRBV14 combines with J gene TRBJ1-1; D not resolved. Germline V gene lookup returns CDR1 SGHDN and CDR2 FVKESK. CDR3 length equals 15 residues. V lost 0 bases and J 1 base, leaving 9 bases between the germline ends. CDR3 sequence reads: CASSQDAGWNTEAFF. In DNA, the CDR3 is TGTGCCAGCAGCCAAGACGCGGGCTGGAACACTGAAGCTTTCTTT.

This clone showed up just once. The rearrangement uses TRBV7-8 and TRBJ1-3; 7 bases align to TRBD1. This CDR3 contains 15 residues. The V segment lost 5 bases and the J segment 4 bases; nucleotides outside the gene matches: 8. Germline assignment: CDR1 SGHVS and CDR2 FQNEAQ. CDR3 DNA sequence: TGTGCCAGCAGCGCCTTTACAGGGGACGGAAACACCATATATTTT. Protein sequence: CASSAFTGDGNTIYF. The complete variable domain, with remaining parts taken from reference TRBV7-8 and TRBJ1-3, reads GAGVSQSPRYKVAKRGQDVALRCDPISGHVSLFWYQQALGQGPEFLTYFQNEAQLDKSGLPSDRFFAERPEGSVSTLKIQRTQQEDSAVYLCASSAFTGDGNTIYFGEGSWLTVV.

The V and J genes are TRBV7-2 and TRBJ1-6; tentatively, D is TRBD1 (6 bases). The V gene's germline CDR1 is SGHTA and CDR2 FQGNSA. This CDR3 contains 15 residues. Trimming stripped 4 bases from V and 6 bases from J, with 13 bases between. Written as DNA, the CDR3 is TGTGCCAGCAGCTCGCTAGGGGGGGGTAATTCACCCCTCCACTTT. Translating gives CASSSLGGGNSPLHF.

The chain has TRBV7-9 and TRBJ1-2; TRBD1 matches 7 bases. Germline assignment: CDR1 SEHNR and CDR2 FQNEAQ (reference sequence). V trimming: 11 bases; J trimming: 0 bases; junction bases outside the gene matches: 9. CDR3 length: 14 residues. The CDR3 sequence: CAGAGTATNYGYTF. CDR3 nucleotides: TGTGCCGGGGCGGGGACAGCTACTAACTATGGCTACACCTTC.

The CDR3 reads CASSYTTGLGVETQYF. The CDR3 bases are TGTGCCAGCAGTTACACGACGGGACTAGGGGTTGAGACCCAGTACTTC. The V and J genes are TRBV6-2 or TRBV6-3 and TRBJ2-5; TRBD2 aligns across 8 bases. CDR1 is MNHEY, CDR2 SVGEGT, per germline. J was trimmed by 5 bases and V by 2 bases; bases with no gene match: 10. There are 16 residues in the CDR3.